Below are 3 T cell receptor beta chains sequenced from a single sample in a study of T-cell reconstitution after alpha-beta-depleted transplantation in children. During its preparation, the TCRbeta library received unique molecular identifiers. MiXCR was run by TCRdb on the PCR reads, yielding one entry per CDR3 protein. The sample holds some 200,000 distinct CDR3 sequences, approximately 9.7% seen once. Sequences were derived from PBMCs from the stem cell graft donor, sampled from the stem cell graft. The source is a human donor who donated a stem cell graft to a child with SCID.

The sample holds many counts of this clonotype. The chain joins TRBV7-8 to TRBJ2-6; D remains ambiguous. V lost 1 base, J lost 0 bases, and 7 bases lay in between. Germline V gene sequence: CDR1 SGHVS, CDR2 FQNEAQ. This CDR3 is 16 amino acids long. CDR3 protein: CASSLGGSSGANVLTF. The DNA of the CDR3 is TGTGCCAGCAGCTTAGGAGGTAGCTCTGGGGCCAACGTCCTGACTTTC.

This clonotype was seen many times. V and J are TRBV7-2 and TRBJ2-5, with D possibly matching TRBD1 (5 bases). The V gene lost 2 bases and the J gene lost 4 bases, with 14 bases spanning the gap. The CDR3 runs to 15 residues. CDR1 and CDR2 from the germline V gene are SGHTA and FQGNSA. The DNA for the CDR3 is TGTGCCAGCAGCTTAAGGTCAGGGTTAGCAGAGACCCAGTACTTC. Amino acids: CASSLRSGLAETQYF.

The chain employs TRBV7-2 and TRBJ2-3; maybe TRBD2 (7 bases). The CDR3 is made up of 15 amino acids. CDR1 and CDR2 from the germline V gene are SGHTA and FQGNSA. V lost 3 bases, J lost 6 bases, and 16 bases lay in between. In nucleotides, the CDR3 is TGTGCCAGCAGCTTGAATGGAGGGGGGGCGGATACGCAGTATTTT. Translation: CASSLNGGGADTQYF.